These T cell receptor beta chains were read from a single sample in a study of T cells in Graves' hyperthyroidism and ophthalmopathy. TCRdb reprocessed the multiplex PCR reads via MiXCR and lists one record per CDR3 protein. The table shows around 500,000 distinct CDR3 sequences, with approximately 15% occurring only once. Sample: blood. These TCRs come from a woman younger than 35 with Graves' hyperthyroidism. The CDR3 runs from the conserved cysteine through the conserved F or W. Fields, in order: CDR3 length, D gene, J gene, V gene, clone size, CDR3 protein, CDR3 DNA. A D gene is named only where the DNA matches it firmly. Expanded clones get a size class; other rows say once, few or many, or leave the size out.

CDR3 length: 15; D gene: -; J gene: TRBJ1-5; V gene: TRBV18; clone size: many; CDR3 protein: CASSPGRDRYQPQHF; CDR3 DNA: TGTGCCAGCTCACCTGGCAGGGACCGTTATCAGCCCCAGCATTTT
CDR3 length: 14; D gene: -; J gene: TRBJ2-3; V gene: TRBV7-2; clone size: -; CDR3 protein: CASSFGIGSDTQYF; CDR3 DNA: TGTGCCAGCAGCTTCGGTATCGGGTCAGATACGCAGTATTTT
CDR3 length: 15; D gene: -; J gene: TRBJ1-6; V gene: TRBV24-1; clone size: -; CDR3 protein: CATSDSWGNNSPLHF; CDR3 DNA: TGTGCCACCAGTGATTCATGGGGAAACAATTCACCCCTCCACTTT
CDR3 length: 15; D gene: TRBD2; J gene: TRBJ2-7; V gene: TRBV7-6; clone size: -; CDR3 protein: CASSLYGRGEYEQYF; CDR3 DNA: TGTGCCAGCAGCTTATACGGGAGGGGAGAATACGAGCAGTACTTC
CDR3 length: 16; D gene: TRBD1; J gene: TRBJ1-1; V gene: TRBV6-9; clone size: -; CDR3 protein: CASSYSATGRNTEAFF; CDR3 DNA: TGTGCCAGCAGTTATTCCGCGACAGGGAGGAACACTGAAGCTTTCTTT
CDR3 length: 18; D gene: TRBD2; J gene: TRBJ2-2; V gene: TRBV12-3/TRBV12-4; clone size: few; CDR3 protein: CASSIGTSGRSDTGELFF; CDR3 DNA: TGTGCCAGCAGTATAGGGACTAGCGGGAGGTCCGACACCGGGGAGCTGTTTTTT
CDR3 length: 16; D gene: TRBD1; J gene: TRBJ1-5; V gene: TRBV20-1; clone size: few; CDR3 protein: CSAPVKTGRPGSPQHF; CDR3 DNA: TGCAGTGCTCCCGTCAAGACAGGGCGCCCGGGGTCGCCCCAGCATTTT
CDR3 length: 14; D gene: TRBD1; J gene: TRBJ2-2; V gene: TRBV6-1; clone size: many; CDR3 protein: CASSRQGYTGELFF; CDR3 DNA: TGTGCCAGCAGTCGACAGGGGTACACCGGGGAGCTGTTTTTT
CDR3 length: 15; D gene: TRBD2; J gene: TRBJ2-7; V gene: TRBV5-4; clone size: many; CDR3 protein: CASSTSVYDSYEQYF; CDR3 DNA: TGTGCCAGCAGCACTAGCGTTTACGACTCCTACGAGCAGTACTTC
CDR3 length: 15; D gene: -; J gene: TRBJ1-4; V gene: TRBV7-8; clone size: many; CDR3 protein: CASSSLFSTNEKLFF; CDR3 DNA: TGTGCCAGCAGCTCCCTTTTTTCAACTAATGAAAAACTGTTTTTT
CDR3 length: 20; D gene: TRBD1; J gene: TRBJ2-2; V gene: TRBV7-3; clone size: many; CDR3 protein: CASSRSGTGGLVVDTGELFF; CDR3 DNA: TGTGCCAGCAGCCGATCCGGGACAGGGGGCCTCGTGGTGGACACCGGGGAGCTGTTTTTT
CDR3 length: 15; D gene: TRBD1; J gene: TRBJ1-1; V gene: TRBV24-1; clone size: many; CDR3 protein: CATSDPTNTGGGSFF; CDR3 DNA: TGTGCCACCAGTGATCCTACCAATACAGGGGGCGGAAGCTTCTTT
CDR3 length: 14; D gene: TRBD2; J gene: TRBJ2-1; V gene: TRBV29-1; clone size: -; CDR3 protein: CSVEGTSEDNEQFF; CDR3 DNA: TGCAGCGTTGAGGGGACTAGCGAGGACAATGAGCAGTTCTTC
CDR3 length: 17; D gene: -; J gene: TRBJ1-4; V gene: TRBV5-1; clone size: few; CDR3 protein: CASSLDLDRGMSEKLFF; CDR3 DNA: TGCGCCAGCAGCTTGGATCTGGATAGGGGCATGAGTGAAAAACTGTTTTTT
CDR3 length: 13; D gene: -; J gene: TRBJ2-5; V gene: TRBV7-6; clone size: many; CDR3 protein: CASSLAIKETQYF; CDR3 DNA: TGTGCCAGCAGCTTAGCGATCAAAGAGACCCAGTACTTC
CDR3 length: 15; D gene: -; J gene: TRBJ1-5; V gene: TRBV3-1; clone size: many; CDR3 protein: CASSQDGGSNQPQHF; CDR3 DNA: TGTGCCAGCAGCCAAGATGGGGGGAGCAATCAGCCCCAGCATTTT
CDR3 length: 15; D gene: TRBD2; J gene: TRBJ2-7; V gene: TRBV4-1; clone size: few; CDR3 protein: CASSQRGLAGGEQYF; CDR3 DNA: TGCGCCAGCAGCCAACGAGGACTAGCGGGGGGCGAGCAGTACTTC
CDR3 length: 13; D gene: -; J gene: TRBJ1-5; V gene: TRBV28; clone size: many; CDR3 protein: CASTMEEDQPQHF; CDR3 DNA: TGTGCCAGCACCATGGAAGAGGATCAGCCCCAGCATTTT
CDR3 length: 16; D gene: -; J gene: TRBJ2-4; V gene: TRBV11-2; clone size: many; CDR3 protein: CASSLVEGAAKNIQYF; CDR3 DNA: TGTGCCAGCAGCTTAGTCGAGGGAGCAGCCAAAAACATTCAGTACTTC
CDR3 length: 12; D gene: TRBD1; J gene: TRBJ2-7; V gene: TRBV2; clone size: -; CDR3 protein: CAITGQGYEQYF; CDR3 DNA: TGTGCCATCACGGGACAGGGTTACGAGCAGTACTTC
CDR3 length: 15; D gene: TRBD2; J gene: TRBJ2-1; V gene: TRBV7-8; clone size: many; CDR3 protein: CASTLILAGVNEQFF; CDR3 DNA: TGTGCCAGCACCTTAATCCTAGCGGGAGTCAATGAGCAGTTCTTC
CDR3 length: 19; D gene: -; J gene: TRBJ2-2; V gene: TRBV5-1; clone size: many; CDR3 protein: CASSLSLTEGAPNTGELFF; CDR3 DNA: TGCGCCAGCAGCTTAAGTCTTACTGAGGGAGCTCCGAACACCGGGGAGCTGTTTTTT
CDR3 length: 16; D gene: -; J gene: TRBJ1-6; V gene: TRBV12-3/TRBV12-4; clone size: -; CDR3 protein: CASSLGGPSYNSPLHF; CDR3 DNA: TGTGCCAGCAGTTTAGGCGGGCCCTCCTATAATTCACCCCTCCACTTT
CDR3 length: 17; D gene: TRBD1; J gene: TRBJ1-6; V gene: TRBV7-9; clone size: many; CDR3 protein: CASSLTWTGAYHSPLHF; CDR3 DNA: TGTGCCAGCAGCCTGACCTGGACAGGGGCCTACCATTCACCCCTCCACTTT
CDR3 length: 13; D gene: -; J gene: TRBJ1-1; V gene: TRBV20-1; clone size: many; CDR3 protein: CSASNRLNTEAFF; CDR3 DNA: TGCAGTGCTAGTAACAGGCTGAACACTGAAGCTTTCTTT
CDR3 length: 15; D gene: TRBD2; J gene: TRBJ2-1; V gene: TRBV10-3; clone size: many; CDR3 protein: CAIGPLWTRVNEQFF; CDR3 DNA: TGTGCCATCGGGCCCCTATGGACTAGGGTCAATGAGCAGTTCTTC
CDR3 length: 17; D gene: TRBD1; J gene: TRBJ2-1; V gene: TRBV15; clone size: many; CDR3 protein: CATSGYSGDRRNNEQFF; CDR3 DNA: TGTGCCACCAGCGGGTATAGTGGGGACAGGAGGAACAATGAGCAGTTCTTC
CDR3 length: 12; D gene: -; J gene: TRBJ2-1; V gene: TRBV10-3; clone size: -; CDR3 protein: CAISPTRDPPFF; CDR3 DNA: TGTGCCATCAGTCCGACCCGGGACCCACCCTTCTTC
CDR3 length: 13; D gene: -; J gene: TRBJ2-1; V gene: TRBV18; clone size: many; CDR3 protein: CASSPYVLDEQFF; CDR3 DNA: TGTGCCAGCTCACCATACGTCCTCGATGAGCAGTTCTTC
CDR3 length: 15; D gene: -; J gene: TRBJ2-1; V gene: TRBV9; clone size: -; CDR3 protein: CASSPEVGFYNEQFF; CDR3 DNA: TGTGCCAGCAGCCCAGAGGTGGGATTCTACAATGAGCAGTTCTTC
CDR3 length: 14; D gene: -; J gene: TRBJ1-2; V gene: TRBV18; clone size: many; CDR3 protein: CASSPQDSDYGYTF; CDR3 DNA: TGTGCCAGCTCACCACAGGACAGTGACTATGGCTACACCTTC
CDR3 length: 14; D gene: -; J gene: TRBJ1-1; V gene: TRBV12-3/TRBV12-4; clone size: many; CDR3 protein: CASSPGGSNPEAFF; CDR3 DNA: TGTGCCAGCAGTCCCGGGGGGTCTAACCCTGAAGCTTTCTTT
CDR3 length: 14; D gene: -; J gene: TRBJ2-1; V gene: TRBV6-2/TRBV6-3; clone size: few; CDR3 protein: CASSYSPSDNEQFF; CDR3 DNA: TGTGCCAGCAGTTACTCGCCTAGCGACAATGAGCAGTTCTTC
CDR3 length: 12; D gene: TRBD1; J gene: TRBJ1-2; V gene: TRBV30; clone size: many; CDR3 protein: CAWSANRGGYTF; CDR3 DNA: TGTGCCTGGAGTGCGAACAGGGGTGGCTACACCTTC
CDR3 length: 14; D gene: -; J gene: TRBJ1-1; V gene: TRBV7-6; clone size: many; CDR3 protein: CASSPAGPDTEAFF; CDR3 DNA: TGTGCCAGCAGTCCCGCGGGTCCTGACACTGAAGCTTTCTTT
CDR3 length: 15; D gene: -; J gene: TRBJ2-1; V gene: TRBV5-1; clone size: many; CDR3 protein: CASSFRDTSYNEQFF; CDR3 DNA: TGCGCCAGCAGCTTCCGGGACACCTCCTACAATGAGCAGTTCTTC
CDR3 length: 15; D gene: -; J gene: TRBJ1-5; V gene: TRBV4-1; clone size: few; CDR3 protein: CASSQDPGTGQPQHF; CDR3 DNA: TGCGCCAGCAGCCAAGATCCCGGGACCGGTCAGCCCCAGCATTTT
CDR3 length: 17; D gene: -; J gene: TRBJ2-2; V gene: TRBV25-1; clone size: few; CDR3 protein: CASSESRRDLITGELFF; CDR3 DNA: TGTGCCAGCAGTGAATCTCGCCGGGACTTAATCACCGGGGAGCTGTTTTTT
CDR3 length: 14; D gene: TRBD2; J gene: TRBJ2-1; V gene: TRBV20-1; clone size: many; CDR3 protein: CSAPLAGGSGEQFF; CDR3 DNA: TGCAGTGCGCCGCTAGCGGGAGGTTCGGGTGAGCAGTTCTTC
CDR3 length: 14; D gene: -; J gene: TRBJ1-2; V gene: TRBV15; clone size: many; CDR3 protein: CATSRDGAGLGYTF; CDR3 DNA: TGTGCCACCAGCAGAGATGGGGCAGGACTTGGCTACACCTTC
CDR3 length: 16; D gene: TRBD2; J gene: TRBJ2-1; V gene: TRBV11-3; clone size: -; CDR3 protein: CASSPRGLAPYNEQFF; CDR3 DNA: TGTGCCAGCAGCCCCCGAGGACTAGCTCCCTACAATGAGCAGTTCTTC
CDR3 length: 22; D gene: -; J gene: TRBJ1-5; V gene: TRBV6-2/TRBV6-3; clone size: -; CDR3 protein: CASTPLKSGTLMKTLPNQPQHF; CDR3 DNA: TGCGCCAGCACCCCGTTAAAGTCCGGGACACTGATGAAAACCCTACCTAATCAGCCCCAGCATTTT
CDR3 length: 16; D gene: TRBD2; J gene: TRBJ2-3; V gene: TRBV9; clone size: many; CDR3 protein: CASSVAGLANTDTQYF; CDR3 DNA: TGTGCCAGCAGCGTAGCTGGACTAGCGAACACAGATACGCAGTATTTT
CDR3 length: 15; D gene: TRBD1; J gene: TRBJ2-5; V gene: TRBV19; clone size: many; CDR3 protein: CASSAQGAIQETQYF; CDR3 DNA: TGTGCCAGTAGTGCACAGGGGGCAATCCAAGAGACCCAGTACTTC
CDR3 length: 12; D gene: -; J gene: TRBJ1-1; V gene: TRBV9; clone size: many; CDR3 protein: CASSVTEEKAFF; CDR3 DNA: TGTGCCAGCAGCGTTACGGAGGAAAAAGCTTTCTTT
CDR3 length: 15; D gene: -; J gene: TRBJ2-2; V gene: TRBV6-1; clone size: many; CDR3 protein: CASSYSQASPGELFF; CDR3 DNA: TGTGCCAGCAGTTATAGCCAGGCGTCGCCCGGGGAGCTGTTTTTT
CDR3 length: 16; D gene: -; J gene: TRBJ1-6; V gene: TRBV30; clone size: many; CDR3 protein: CAWSARVLSGDSPLHF; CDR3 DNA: TGTGCCTGGAGTGCACGGGTCCTTTCAGGAGATTCACCCCTCCACTTT
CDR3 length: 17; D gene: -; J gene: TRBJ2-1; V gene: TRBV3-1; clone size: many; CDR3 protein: CASSHQGGRMSYNEQFF; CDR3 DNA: TGTGCCAGCAGCCATCAAGGAGGGAGAATGTCCTACAATGAGCAGTTCTTC
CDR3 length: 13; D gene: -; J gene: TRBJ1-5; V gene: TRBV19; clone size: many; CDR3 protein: CASSMDQRQPQHF; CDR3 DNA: TGTGCCAGTAGTATGGATCAGCGGCAGCCCCAGCATTTT
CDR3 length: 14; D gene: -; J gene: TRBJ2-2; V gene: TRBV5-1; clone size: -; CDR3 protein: CASSFSSWAMELFF; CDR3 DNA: TGCGCCAGCAGCTTCTCTAGTTGGGCCATGGAGCTGTTTTTT
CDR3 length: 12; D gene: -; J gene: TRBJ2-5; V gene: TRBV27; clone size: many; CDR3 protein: CASSPLRGTQYF; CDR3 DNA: TGTGCCAGCAGTCCACTCCGGGGGACCCAGTACTTC
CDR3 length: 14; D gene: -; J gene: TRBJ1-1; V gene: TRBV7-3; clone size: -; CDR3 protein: CASSWGQQNTETFF; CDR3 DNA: TGCGCCAGCAGCTGGGGGCAGCAGAACACTGAAACTTTCTTT
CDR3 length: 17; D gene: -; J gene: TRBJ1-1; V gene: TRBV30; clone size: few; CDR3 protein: CAWSGGQRGDVNTEAFF; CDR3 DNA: TGTGCCTGGAGCGGGGGCCAACGAGGGGACGTGAACACTGAAGCTTTCTTT
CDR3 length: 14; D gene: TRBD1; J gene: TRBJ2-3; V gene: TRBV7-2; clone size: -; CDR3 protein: CASSETGGTDTQYF; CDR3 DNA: TGTGCCAGCAGCGAGACAGGGGGTACAGATACGCAGTATTTT